This entry is about one T cell receptor beta chain. The clone's antigen remains unknown. No much larger clone exists at a distance of one base, and base qualities are not known. This record comes from a study of shared clonotypes between healthy human individuals (dated by TCRdb to about 2020). Background on the whole study: Two women and a few men aged 18 to 49 years were included in the cohort. To estimate repertoire size and how much clonotype sharing occurs between individuals, the study deeply sequenced the blood TCR repertoires of about five healthy adults. Per donor, leukapheresis produced somewhere between about 0.85 and 10 billion PBMCs. For each donor, three plates each were used for CD4 naive and CD4 memory, two plates were used for CD8 naive, and one plate was used for CD8 memory. To increase sequencing depth and limit assay-specific biases, TCR repertoire library preparation and sequencing were carried out by different laboratories using diverse techniques.

Healthy HIV-negative adults with no recently reported acute infections or vaccinations were included as donors. Every donor was a Caucasian adult living in Nashville, Tennessee, USA. CD4+ T cells were enriched by magnetic negative selection, after which naive cells were positively selected on CD45RA and the negative fraction was taken as the memory subset. Blood was obtained by leukapheresis, after which PBMCs were separated by Ficoll-Histopaque density gradient centrifugation and cryopreserved in liquid nitrogen vapor phase. Purity and quantity of every magnetically sorted T cell population were checked by analytical flow cytometry. Genomic DNA was isolated from every sorted fraction and measured by UV absorbance on a Nanodrop 2000c. TCR CDR3 regions were amplified from genomic DNA by multiplex PCR using the deep immunoSEQ assay. Genomic DNA extracted from each cell subset was distributed evenly over all wells of several immunoSEQ 96-well plates, and each plate served as one replicate. For sorted subsets, about 200 ng genomic DNA, equal to about 30,000 T cell genomes, was loaded into each replicate PCR. The purified libraries were quantified using a Qubit 3.0 fluorometer, sized with a Bioanalyzer 2100, and then quantified again using the KAPA Library Quantification kit. Each immunoSEQ 96-well plate was sequenced on its own single-read 150-cycle Illumina NextSeq 550 flow cell. The paper's data handling went like this. Because the immunoSEQ output held only junctional sequences and lacked quality scores, the filtering could not match the filtering applied to full-length reads. Sequences were annotated with PyIR, a Python wrapper for IgBLAST v1.9, using IMGT germline references to assign V/J genes and CDR3. Reads were removed for weak V/J assignments (E-value above 1e-6), missing CDR3, stop codons, out-of-frame junctions, or ambiguous translated residues. V3J clonotypes were defined as sequences sharing an identical inferred V gene, J gene, and CDR3 amino acid sequence. Percentage overlap between repertoires was calculated by dividing the number of shared unique clonotypes by the size of the smaller repertoire. Richness of each repertoire was evaluated using RTK rarefaction, the Chao1 estimator, and Recon v2.1 estimates of unobserved clonotypes. OLGA was used to compute generation probabilities for all TCRbeta clonotypes that the gDNA method yielded from a handful of donors. Imported from immuneACCESS, the table was reduced by TCRdb to in-frame sequences with V and J called. These copies leave out some clones; in studies compared against another copy, an unresolved V gene accounts for under half, and the cause of the remainder is not known. That table supplies the V and J calls and clone size; D and trimming were determined from the DNA. For this sample the table gives 950,000 to 1,200,000 clones, of which about 72% were detected only once. Together, the top ten hold about 0.94% of the sample.

General study outcomes and caveats: Clonotypes shared by all four sorted-subset donors showed higher generation probabilities than non-shared clonotypes. Based on pairwise subsampling, the degree of clonotype sharing among donors was expected to be affected by sequencing depth. Sharing across a few donors was observed for 5% to 6.5% of naive CD4, over 3% of naive CD8, 2.3% of memory CD4, and around 0.42% of memory CD8 clonotypes. Incomplete sequencing was indicated by rarefaction of sorted-subset datasets, despite the large sequencing depth. Estimated clonotype richness was generally larger for naive than for memory subsets. Sampling was limited to blood, and TCR repertoires in tissue likely differ from TCR repertoires in blood. Because the study included only a small number of donors, the genetic and exposure-history diversity represented was limited.

Input material: memory CD4+ T cells from PBMCs. In the paper's terms, the cell subset or site label means: CD45RA-negative fraction. The sequence was obtained from a man aged 18 to 35 in good health. Some clones in this sample may be carry-over from other donors' samples.

The CDR3 protein: CASSSIGDSLLYGYTF. The bases read TGTGCCAGCAGCTCGATAGGAGACAGTCTGCTCTATGGCTACACCTTC. The V and J segments used are TRBV5-5 and TRBJ1-2, with TRBD1 as a weak D call on 5 bases. The cysteine opens and the phenylalanine closes a CDR3 of 16 amino acids. Just the 48-base CDR3 DNA is kept, in frame starting at base 1. The germline V gene (reference sequence) sets CDR1 to SGHKS and CDR2 to YYEKEE. A distance of 19 bases separates the germline ends of V and J, which lose 3 bases and 4 bases respectively.